Given below is one T cell receptor (beta chain) in context. The antigen is undetermined. This sample was taken from a study of CD8+CD57+ T cells in acquired aplastic anemia. Background on the study: Mean DNA quantity obtained from sorted CD4+ and CD8+ cells was 3 to 4 ug.

Trimming pared 1 base from V and 8 bases from J, leaving 8 bases between. The CDR3 covers 11 residues. Germline V lookup: CDR1 DFQATT, CDR2 SNEGSKA (reference sequence). Genomic DNA constituted the template upon which TCR beta VDJ and CDR3 profiling was performed. TCRdb reprocessed the reads via MiXCR and lists one record per CDR3 protein. Here the sample spans over 150,000 distinct CDR3 sequences, about three fifths being singletons. Study-level results: Between patients and controls, approximately 29 CD8+ CDR3 sequences were found in common. Any difference that existed in CD8+ Simpson's diversity between patients and controls was not significant.

Only patients with CD8+CD57+ cell expansion on flow cytometry were chosen for sequencing. None of the patients had been given any therapy when their blood was sampled. Sequencing input: sorted CD4+, CD8+, or CD8+CD57+ T cells (not recorded which) from PBMCs. The rearrangement links TRBV20-1 to TRBJ1-1; possible D gene TRBD1, 5 bases. This clonotype was sampled from a human donor with aplastic anemia. The CDR3 DNA follows: TGCAGTGCTAGAGGTCAGGGCGAAGCTTTCTTT. It is translated as CSARGQGEAFF.